This T cell receptor (beta chain) was sequenced in a study of graft-versus-host responses after intestinal transplantation. The overall study: After anti-thymocyte globulin induction, recipients took tacrolimus and steroids for approximately three years. Study outcomes and limitations: Recipient marrow held GvH clones, some first seen in ileum or blood.

Note on this clone: What it binds is not known.

The CDR3 is made up of 14 amino acids. V lost 5 bases, J lost 0 bases, and 10 bases lay in between. Germline values: CDR1 LNHDA, CDR2 SQIVND (reference sequence). The protocol was immunoSEQ multiplex PCR, while the TCRdb copy is restricted to in-frame clones and leaves out a portion. Of some 90,000 clones listed, 85% to 95% are singletons. The rearrangement uses TRBV19 and TRBJ1-1; TRBD1 is a possible D gene (6 bases). The source is a human donor who was the organ donor for an intestinal transplant. The source was unstimulated CD8+ T cells sorted from spleen or lymph node cells, collected before transplant. The CDR3 is CASSWGQMNTEAFF. DNA of the CDR3: TGTGCCAGTAGTTGGGGACAAATGAACACTGAAGCTTTCTTT.